These 12 T cell receptor beta chains were all obtained from the same sample, sequenced in a study of T cell changes during pregnancy in multiple sclerosis. TCRdb's copy holds only in-frame clones and misses some; the assay was immunoSEQ multiplex PCR. The sample lists tens of thousands of clones, about 91% occurring once. This sample comprised CD4+ T cells from peripheral blood mononuclear cells, obtained after pregnancy. The source is a female donor with multiple sclerosis, enrolled in a pregnancy study.

This chain links TRBV2 with TRBJ2-3; TRBD2 matches at 11 bases. Germline V gene data show CDR1 as SNHLY and CDR2 as FYNNEI. Trimming removed 5 bases from V and 3 bases from J; junction bases left unmatched: 4. CDR3 length equals 15 residues. The CDR3 loop reads CASSLASGGTDTQYF. CDR3 in DNA: TGTGCCAGCAGTCTGGCTAGCGGGGGGACAGATACGCAGTATTTT.

J is TRBJ1-2 and V is TRBV29-1, with a tentative D call TRBD1 (6 bases). The V end lost 2 bases, the J end lost 0 bases, and 7 bases lay between the germline ends. The germline V gene encodes CDR1 SQVTM and CDR2 ANQGSEA. This CDR3 has 13 amino acids. CDR3 loop: CSVEQGTNYGYTF. The CDR3 nucleotides read TGCAGCGTTGAACAGGGGACTAACTATGGCTACACCTTC.

This chain joins TRBV28 and TRBJ1-2; 9 bases agree with TRBD1. The CDR3 sequence is 15 residues long. V shed 6 bases, J shed 5 bases, and the junction held 10 bases outside the gene matches. From germline, CDR1 is MDHEN and CDR2 SYDVKM. The CDR3 nucleotides read TGTGCCAGCAGGGAACCGGGACAGGGACTGTATGGCTACACCTTC. This codes for CASREPGQGLYGYTF.

The chain joins TRBV2 to TRBJ1-1, with 8 bases fitting TRBD1. V shed 4 bases and J 0 bases; nucleotides not matched to a gene: 1. The CDR3 runs 14 residues. From germline, CDR1 is SNHLY and CDR2 FYNNEI. The CDR3 nucleotides are TGTGCCAGCAGTGGGGGACAGGTGAACACTGAAGCTTTCTTT. Translating gives CASSGGQVNTEAFF.

The chain couples TRBV7-9 to TRBJ2-2, with unresolved D. CDR1 and CDR2 from the germline V gene are SEHNR and FQNEAQ (reference sequence). With 2 bases removed from V and 9 bases from J, the gap between germline ends came to 4 bases. The CDR3 has 11 residues. This CDR3 is CASSLLRELFF. CDR3 nucleotides: TGTGCCAGCAGCTTACTCCGGGAGCTGTTTTTT.

V and J are TRBV18 and TRBJ2-1, with 7 bases matching TRBD2. Per the germline V gene, CDR1 is KGHSH and CDR2 is LQKENI. The CDR3 runs to 17 residues. The ends lost 4 bases at V and 0 bases at J; junction bases unmatched: 9. The CDR3 loop reads CASSRNPLASSYNEQFF. The CDR3 bases are TGTGCCAGCTCACGGAACCCACTAGCGAGCTCCTACAATGAGCAGTTCTTC.

The rearrangement joins TRBV19 to TRBJ1-4, with a possible D match to TRBD1 (6 bases). CDR1 is LNHDA and CDR2 is SQIVND in the germline V gene (reference sequence). Trimming stripped 10 bases from V and 2 bases from J, with 17 bases between. This CDR3 region has 15 residues. CDR3 coding DNA: TGTGCCACTAAAGACCCTGGACAGACTAATGAAAAACTGTTTTTT. Amino acid sequence: CATKDPGQTNEKLFF. The full variable domain, in which reference TRBV19 and TRBJ1-4 provide the parts outside the CDR3, is DGGITQSPKYLFRKEGQNVTLSCEQNLNHDAMYWYRQDPGQGLRLIYYSQIVNDFQKGDIAEGYSVSREKKESFPLTVTSAQKNPTAFYLCATKDPGQTNEKLFFGSGTQLSVL.

This clone was detected only a few times. The V call is TRBV6-5, the J call TRBJ1-1; perhaps TRBD1 as D (6 bases). The CDR3 consists of 14 residues. V lost 2 bases and J 3 bases, leaving 10 bases between the germline ends. CDR1 is MNHEY and CDR2 is SVGAGI in the germline V gene. CDR3 bases: TGTGCCAGCAGTTACGGACAGCCGGACACTGAAGCTTTCTTT. It is translated as CASSYGQPDTEAFF.

This chain joins TRBV2 and TRBJ2-1, with 7 bases matching TRBD2. The CDR3 runs 14 residues. Germline loops: CDR1 SNHLY, CDR2 FYNNEI. The V segment lost 1 base and the J segment 9 bases; nucleotides outside the gene matches: 6. The CDR3 coding sequence is TGTGCCAGCAGTGAAGGTGGGACTATCGCTGAGCAGTTCTTC. Protein: CASSEGGTIAEQFF.

This clone was counted a single time. The V gene is TRBV19, the J gene TRBJ2-7; D possibly corresponds to TRBD2 (7 bases). V lost 10 bases, J lost 3 bases, and 19 bases lay in between. In germline, CDR1 is LNHDA, CDR2 SQIVND (reference sequence). The CDR3 loop spans 14 amino acids. CDR3 bases: TGTGCCACCTCAGGGGCTAGCGGAGTCTACGAGCAGTACTTC. Amino acids: CATSGASGVYEQYF.

The genes are TRBV4-2 and TRBJ2-3, with D possibly matching TRBD2 (6 bases). The germline gives CDR1 LGHNA, CDR2 YNFKEQ. The CDR3 runs 18 residues. V was cut by 2 bases and J by 5 bases, with 23 bases left in between. CDR3 DNA: TGTGCCAGCAGCCAACCCTCAGTGCGGGAAGGCTCGGTAGATACGCAGTATTTT. The encoded protein is CASSQPSVREGSVDTQYF.

The V and J genes are TRBV29-1 and TRBJ2-4, with TRBD1 matching 10 bases. The CDR3 runs to 13 residues. The J segment lost 5 bases and the V segment lost 4 bases, leaving 2 bases of the junction unmatched. Per the germline V gene, CDR1 is SQVTM and CDR2 is ANQGSEA. CDR3: CSVGDRGQNIQYF. CDR3 nucleotide sequence: TGCAGCGTTGGAGACAGGGGGCAAAACATTCAGTACTTC.